One and the same sample provided the 5 T cell receptor beta chains below, sequenced in a study of blood T cell repertoires in COVID-19. The repertoire was sequenced with immunoSEQ multiplex PCR; TCRdb's copy has only in-frame clones and lacks some. The profile covers about 230,000 clones, with about nine tenths appearing a single time and 15% taken by the ten largest. The specimen was PBMCs or T cells enriched from blood (not recorded which). These receptors all come from a man between 18 and 35 years old who had recovered from COVID-19.

The rearrangement joins TRBV5-1 to TRBJ2-7, with a tentative D call TRBD1 (6 bases). The CDR3 loop spans 15 amino acids. The germline V gene has CDR1 SGHRS and CDR2 YFSETQ. V lost 5 bases, J lost 1 base, and 16 bases lay in between. Written as DNA, the CDR3 is TGCGCCAGCAGTTCGGAACCAGGGGTTTCCTACGAGCAGTACTTC. Encoded protein: CASSSEPGVSYEQYF. The variable domain in full, completed from reference TRBV5-1 and TRBJ2-7, reads KAGVTQTPRYLIKTRGQQVTLSCSPISGHRSVSWYQQTPGQGLQFLFEYFSETQRNKGNFPGRFSGRQFSNSRSEMNVSTLELGDSALYLCASSSEPGVSYEQYFGPGTRLTVT.

V is TRBV7-8 and J is TRBJ2-4, with TRBD2 matching 7 bases. CDR3 length equals 16 residues. With V trimmed by 4 bases and J by 0 bases, 6 bases remained unmatched. CDR1 is SGHVS, CDR2 FQNEAQ, per germline. The DNA for the CDR3 is TGTGCCAGCAGCTCGCGCGGGGGAATAGCCAAAAACATTCAGTACTTC. Protein: CASSSRGGIAKNIQYF.

V usage is TRBV6-5 and J usage is TRBJ1-4, with D tentatively TRBD1 (5 bases). Trimming took 6 bases from V and 5 from J, leaving 13 bases between them. Germline values: CDR1 MNHEY, CDR2 SVGAGI. The CDR3 contains 14 residues. CDR3 bases: TGTGCCAGCAGAGACAGCGTGGTGAATGAAAAACTGTTTTTT. Translated: CASRDSVVNEKLFF.

V usage is TRBV21-1 and J usage is TRBJ1-5; the table calls TRBD1, which could not be checked here. TRBV21-1 is labeled a pseudogene. This CDR3 region has 16 residues. DNA of the CDR3: TGTGCCAGCAGCAAAGTTTTCAGGGCCCCGTTTCAGCCCCAGCATTTT. As protein: CASSKVFRAPFQPQHF.

This sequence joins TRBV12-3 or TRBV12-4 and TRBJ2-7; D is undetermined. Deletions cut 0 bases from V and 9 bases from J, with 9 bases between. The length of the CDR3 is 12 residues. The CDR3 spells CASSLARIGQYF. The CDR3, as DNA: TGTGCCAGCAGTTTAGCCCGCATCGGGCAGTACTTC.